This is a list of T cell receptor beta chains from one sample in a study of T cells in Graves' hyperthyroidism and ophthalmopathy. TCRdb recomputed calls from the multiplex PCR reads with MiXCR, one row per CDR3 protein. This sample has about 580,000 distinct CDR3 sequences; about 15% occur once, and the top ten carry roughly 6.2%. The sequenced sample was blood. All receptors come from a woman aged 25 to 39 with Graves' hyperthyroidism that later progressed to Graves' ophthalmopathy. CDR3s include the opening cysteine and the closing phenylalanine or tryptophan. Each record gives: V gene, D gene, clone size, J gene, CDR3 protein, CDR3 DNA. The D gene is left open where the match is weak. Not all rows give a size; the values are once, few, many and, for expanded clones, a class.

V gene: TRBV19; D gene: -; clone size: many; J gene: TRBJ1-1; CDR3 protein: CASKDRRDTEAFF; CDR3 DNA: TGTGCCAGTAAAGACAGGAGGGACACTGAAGCTTTCTTT
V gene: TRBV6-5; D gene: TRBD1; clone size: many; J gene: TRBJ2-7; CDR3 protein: CASSYATVQGSPLRSGEQYF; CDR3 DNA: TGTGCCAGCAGTTACGCAACCGTACAGGGGTCCCCGCTGCGGTCGGGGGAGCAGTACTTC
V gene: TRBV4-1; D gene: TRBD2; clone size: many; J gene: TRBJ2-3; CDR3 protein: CASSQEGLAGGPADTQYF; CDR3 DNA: TGCGCCAGCAGCCAGGAGGGACTAGCGGGAGGTCCCGCAGATACGCAGTATTTT
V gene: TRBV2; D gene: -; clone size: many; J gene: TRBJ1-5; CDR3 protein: CASTQDSNQPQHF; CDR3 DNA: TGTGCCAGCACCCAGGACAGCAATCAGCCCCAGCATTTT
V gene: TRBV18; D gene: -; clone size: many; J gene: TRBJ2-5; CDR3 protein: CASSPSGEEETQYF; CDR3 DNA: TGTGCCAGCTCACCGTCCGGGGAAGAAGAGACCCAGTACTTC
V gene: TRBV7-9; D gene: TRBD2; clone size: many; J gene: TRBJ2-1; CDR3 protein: CASSLPDSGSGYNEQFF; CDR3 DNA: TGTGCCAGCAGCTTACCGGATAGCGGGAGTGGTTACAATGAGCAGTTCTTC
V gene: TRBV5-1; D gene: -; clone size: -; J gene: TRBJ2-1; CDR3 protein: CASSPSNVNEQFF; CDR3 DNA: TGCGCCAGCAGCCCCTCTAACGTCAATGAGCAGTTCTTC
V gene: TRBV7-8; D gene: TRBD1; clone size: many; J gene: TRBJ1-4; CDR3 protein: CASSLPTGGREKLFF; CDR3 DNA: TGTGCCAGCAGCCTACCGACAGGGGGCCGCGAAAAACTGTTTTTT
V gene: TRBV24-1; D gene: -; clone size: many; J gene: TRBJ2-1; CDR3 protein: CATSGSSYNEQFF; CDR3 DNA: TGTGCCACCAGTGGAAGCTCCTACAATGAGCAGTTCTTC
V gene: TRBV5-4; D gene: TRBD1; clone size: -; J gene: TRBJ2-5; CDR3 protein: CASSLQGARGSQYF; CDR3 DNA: TGTGCCAGCAGCTTACAGGGGGCGCGGGGGTCCCAGTACTTC
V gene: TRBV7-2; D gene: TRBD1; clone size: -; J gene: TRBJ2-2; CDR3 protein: CASSQGDSLYRANTGELFF; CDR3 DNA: TGTGCCAGCAGCCAGGGGGACAGCCTTTACCGTGCGAACACCGGGGAGCTGTTTTTT
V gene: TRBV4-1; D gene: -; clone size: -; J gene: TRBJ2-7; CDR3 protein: CASSQTPYEQYF; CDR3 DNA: TGCGCCAGCAGCCAAACACCCTACGAGCAGTACTTC
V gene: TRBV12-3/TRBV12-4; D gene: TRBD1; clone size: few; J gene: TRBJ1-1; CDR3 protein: CASSFGQVEAFF; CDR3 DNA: TGTGCCAGCAGTTTCGGACAGGTTGAAGCTTTCTTT
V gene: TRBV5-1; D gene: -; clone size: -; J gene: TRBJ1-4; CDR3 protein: CASSLDSNEKLFF; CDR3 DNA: TGTGCCAGCAGCTTGGACAGTAATGAAAAACTGTTTTTT
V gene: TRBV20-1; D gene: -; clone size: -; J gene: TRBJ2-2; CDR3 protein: CSVPGERNTGELFF; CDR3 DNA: TGCAGTGTCCCGGGGGAGCGGAACACCGGGGAGCTGTTTTTT
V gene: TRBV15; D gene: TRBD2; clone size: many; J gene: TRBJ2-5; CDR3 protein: CATSRLRLAGERETQYF; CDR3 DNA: TGTGCCACCAGCAGATTACGACTAGCGGGAGAGAGGGAGACCCAGTACTTC
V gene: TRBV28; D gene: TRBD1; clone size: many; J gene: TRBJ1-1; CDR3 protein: CASSSPPTTGNAFF; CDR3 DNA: TGTGCCAGCAGTTCCCCCCCCACGACAGGGAATGCTTTCTTT
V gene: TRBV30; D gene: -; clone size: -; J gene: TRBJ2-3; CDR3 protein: CAWDFATDTQYF; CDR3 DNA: TGTGCCTGGGACTTCGCCACAGATACGCAGTATTTT
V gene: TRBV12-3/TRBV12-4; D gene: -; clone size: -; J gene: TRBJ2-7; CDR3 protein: CASSRWRLGSCYEQYF; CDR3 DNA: TGTGCCAGCAGCCGCTGGCGTCTGGGGAGCTGCTACGAGCAGTACTTC
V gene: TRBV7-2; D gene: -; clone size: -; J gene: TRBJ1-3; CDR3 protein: CASSPSGAATDTIYF; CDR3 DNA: TGTGCCAGCAGCCCCTCGGGAGCCGCGACGGACACCATATATTTT
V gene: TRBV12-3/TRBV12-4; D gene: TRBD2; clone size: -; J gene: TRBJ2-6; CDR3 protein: CASSKLAGTPGSGANVLTF; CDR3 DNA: TGTGCCAGCAGTAAATTAGCGGGAACACCTGGCTCTGGGGCCAACGTCCTGACTTTC
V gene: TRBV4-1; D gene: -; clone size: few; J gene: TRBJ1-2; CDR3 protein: CASSPRSEYGYTF; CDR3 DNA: TGCGCCAGCAGCCCCCGGTCAGAGTATGGCTACACCTTC
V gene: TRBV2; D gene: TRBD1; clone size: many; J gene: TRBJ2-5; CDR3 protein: CASKGARGEETQYF; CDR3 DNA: TGTGCCAGCAAGGGGGCTAGGGGAGAAGAGACCCAGTACTTC
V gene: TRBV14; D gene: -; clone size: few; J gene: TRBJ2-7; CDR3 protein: CASSQDQGAEQYF; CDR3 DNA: TGTGCCAGCAGCCAAGATCAAGGAGCCGAGCAGTACTTC
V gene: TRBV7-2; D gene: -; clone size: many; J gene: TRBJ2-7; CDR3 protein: CASSPEGRREQYF; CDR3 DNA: TGTGCCAGCAGCCCGGAGGGGCGCCGGGAGCAGTACTTC
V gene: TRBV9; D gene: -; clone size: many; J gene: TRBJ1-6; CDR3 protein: CASSVGTYYNSPLHF; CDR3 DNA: TGTGCCAGCAGCGTTGGGACGTACTATAATTCACCCCTCCACTTT
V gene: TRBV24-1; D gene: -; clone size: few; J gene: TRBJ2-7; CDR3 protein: CATSDPRDSYEQYF; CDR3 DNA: TGTGCCACCAGTGACCCCAGGGATAGCTACGAGCAGTACTTC
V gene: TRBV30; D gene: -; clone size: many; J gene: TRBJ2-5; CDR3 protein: CAWSGPLEKKYQDYQETQYF; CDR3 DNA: TGTGCCTGGTCGGGCCCGCTCGAAAAGAAATATCAGGACTACCAAGAGACCCAGTACTTC
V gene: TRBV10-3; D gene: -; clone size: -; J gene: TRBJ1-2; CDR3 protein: CAISSDRSYGYTF; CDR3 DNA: TGTGCCATCAGCTCCGACAGGAGTTATGGCTACACCTTC
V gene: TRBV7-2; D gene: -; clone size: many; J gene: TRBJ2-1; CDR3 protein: CASSLGGSDNEQFF; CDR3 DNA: TGTGCCAGCAGCTTAGGAGGGTCCGACAATGAGCAGTTCTTC
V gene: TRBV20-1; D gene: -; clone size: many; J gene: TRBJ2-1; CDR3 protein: CSARDPSVSINEQFF; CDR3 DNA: TGCAGTGCTAGAGATCCTAGCGTATCCATCAATGAGCAGTTCTTC
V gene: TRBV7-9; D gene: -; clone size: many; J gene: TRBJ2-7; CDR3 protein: CASREEGSYEQYF; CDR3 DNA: TGTGCCAGCAGGGAAGAGGGCTCCTACGAGCAGTACTTC
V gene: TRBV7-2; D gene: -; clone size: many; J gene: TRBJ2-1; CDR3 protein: CASSFERMSEQFF; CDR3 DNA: TGTGCCAGCAGCTTCGAGAGAATGAGTGAGCAGTTCTTC
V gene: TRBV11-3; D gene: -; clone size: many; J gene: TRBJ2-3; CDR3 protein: CASSLDQWSPQYF; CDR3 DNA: TGTGCCAGCAGCTTAGATCAGTGGAGCCCGCAGTATTTT
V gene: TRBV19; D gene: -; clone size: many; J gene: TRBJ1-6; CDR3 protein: CASSRVVDSPLHF; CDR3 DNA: TGTGCCAGTAGTCGAGTCGTGGATTCACCCCTCCACTTT
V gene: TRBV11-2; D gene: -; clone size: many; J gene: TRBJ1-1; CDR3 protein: CASSSVKGPADTEAFF; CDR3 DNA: TGTGCCAGCAGCTCGGTAAAGGGTCCGGCGGACACTGAAGCTTTCTTT
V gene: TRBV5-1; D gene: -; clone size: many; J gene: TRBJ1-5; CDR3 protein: CASSLSILGGDQPQHF; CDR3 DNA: TGCGCCAGCAGCTTGAGTATATTGGGGGGCGATCAGCCCCAGCATTTT
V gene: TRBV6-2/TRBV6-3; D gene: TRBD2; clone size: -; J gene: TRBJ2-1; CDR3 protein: CASSYSLLAGAPEQFF; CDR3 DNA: TGTGCCAGCAGTTACTCGCTACTAGCGGGAGCTCCTGAGCAGTTCTTC
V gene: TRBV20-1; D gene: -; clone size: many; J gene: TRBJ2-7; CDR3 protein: CSAKTPTGTYEQYF; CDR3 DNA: TGCAGTGCTAAAACCCCGACAGGTACCTACGAGCAGTACTTC
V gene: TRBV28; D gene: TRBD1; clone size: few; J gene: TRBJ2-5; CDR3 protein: CATNGDRVLETQYF; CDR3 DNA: TGTGCCACCAACGGGGACAGGGTTTTAGAGACCCAGTACTTC
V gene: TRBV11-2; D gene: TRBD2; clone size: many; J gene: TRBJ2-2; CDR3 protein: CASSLGFREDTGELFF; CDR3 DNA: TGTGCCAGCAGCTTAGGTTTCCGGGAGGACACCGGGGAGCTGTTTTTT
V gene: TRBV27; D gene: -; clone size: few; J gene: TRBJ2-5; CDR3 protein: CASRKAETQYF; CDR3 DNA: TGTGCCAGCCGCAAAGCGGAGACCCAGTACTTC
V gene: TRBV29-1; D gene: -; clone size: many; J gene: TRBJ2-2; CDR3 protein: CSVLPAGRNGELFF; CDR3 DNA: TGCAGCGTCCTCCCGGCGGGCCGGAACGGGGAGCTGTTTTTT
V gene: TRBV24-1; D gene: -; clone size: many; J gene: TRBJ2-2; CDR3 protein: CATSDPTVSAGELFF; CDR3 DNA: TGTGCCACCAGTGACCCGACAGTCTCGGCCGGGGAGCTGTTTTTT
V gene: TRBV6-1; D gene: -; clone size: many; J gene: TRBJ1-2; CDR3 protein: CASSERGSAGYTF; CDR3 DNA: TGTGCCAGCAGTGAACGGGGGAGTGCGGGCTACACCTTC
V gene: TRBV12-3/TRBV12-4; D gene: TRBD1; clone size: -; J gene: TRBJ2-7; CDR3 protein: CASSPTGRVEQYF; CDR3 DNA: TGTGCCAGCAGCCCGACAGGGCGTGTCGAGCAGTACTTC
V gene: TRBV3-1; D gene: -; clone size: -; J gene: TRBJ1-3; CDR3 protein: CASSQEHRNTIYF; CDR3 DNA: TGTGCCAGCAGCCAAGAACATCGAAACACCATATATTTT
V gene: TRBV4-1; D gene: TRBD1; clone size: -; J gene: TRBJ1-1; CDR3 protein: CASSRSLDGQAKAFF; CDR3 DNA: TGCGCCAGCAGCCGAAGCCTGGACGGACAGGCAAAAGCTTTCTTT
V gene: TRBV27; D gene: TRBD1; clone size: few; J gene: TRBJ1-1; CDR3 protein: CASSGTGTGRVEAFF; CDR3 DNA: TGTGCCAGCAGCGGGACCGGGACAGGGCGGGTTGAAGCTTTCTTT
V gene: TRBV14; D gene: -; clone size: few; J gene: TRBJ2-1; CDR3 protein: CASSPLERQALRSYNEQFF; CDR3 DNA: TGTGCCAGCAGCCCCTTAGAGCGACAGGCCCTCCGCTCCTACAATGAGCAGTTCTTC